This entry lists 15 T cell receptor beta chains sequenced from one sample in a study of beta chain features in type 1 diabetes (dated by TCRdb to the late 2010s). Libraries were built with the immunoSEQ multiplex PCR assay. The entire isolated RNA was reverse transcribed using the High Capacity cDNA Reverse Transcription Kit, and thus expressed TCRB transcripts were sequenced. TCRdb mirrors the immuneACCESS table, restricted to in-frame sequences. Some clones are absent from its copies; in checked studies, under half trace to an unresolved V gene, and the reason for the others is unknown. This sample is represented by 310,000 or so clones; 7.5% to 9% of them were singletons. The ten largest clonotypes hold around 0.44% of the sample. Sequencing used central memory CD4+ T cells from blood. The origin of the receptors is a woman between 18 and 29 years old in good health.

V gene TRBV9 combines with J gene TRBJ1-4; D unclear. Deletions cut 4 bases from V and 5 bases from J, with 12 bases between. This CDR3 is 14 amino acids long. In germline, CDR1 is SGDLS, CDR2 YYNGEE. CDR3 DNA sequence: TGTGCCAGCAGCCCGAATCCGGGGAATGAAAAACTGTTTTTT. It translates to CASSPNPGNEKLFF.

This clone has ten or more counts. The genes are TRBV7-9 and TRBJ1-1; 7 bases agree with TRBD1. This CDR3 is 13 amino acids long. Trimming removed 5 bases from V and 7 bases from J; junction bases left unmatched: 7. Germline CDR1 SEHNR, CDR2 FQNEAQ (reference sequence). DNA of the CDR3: TGTGCCAGCAGCGTCCCGGGACAGCATGAAGCTTTCTTT. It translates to CASSVPGQHEAFF. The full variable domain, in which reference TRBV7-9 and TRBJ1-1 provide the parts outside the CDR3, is DTGVSQNPRHKITKRGQNVTFRCDPISEHNRLYWYRQTLGQGPEFLTYFQNEAQLEKSRLLSDRFSAERPKGSFSTLEIQRTEQGDSAMYLCASSVPGQHEAFFGQGTRLTVV.

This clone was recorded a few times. This chain's CDR3 is CASSVLGVRSQETQYF. In DNA, the CDR3 is TGTGCCAGCAGCGTGTTGGGTGTGCGGTCCCAAGAGACCCAGTACTTC. The chain combines TRBV7-9 with TRBJ2-5, with D hard to call. This CDR3 is built from 16 residues. V lost 5 bases to trimming and J lost 1 base, with 17 bases between them. CDR1 SEHNR and CDR2 FQNEAQ come from the germline V gene (reference sequence).

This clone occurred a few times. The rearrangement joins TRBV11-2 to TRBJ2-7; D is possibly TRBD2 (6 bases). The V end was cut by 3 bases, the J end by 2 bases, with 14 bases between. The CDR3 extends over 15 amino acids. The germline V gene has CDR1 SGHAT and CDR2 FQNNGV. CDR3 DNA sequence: TGTGCCAGCAGCTTTACCGGGACTTCTCCCTACGAGCAGTACTTC. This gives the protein CASSFTGTSPYEQYF.

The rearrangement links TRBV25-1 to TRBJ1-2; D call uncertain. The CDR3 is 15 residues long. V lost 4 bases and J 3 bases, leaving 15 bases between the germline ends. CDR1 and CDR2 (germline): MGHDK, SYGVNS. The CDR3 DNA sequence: TGTGCCAGCAGTGGCCGTAAGGGCTGGTACTATGGCTACACCTTC. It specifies CASSGRKGWYYGYTF.

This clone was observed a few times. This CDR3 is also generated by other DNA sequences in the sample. CDR3 nucleotides: TGTGCCAGCAGCTTAGTGAGAGATACGCAGTATTTT. Residues: CASSLVRDTQYF. The chain carries TRBV11-2 and TRBJ2-3; D is unresolved. Between the trimmed V and J ends, which lost 1 base and 5 bases, there was a span of 4 bases. The CDR3 runs to 12 residues. Germline CDR1 is SGHAT and CDR2 is FQNNGV.

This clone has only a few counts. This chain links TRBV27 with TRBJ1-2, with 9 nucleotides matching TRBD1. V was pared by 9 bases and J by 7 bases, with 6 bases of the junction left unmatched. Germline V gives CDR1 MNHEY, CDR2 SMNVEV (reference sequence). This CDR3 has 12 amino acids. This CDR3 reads CASRTGAFGYTF. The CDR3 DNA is TGTGCCAGTCGGACAGGGGCGTTTGGCTACACCTTC.

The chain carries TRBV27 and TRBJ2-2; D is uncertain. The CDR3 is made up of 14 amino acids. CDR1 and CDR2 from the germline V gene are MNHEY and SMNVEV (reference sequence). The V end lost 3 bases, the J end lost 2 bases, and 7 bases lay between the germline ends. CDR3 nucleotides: TGTGCCAGCAGTTTTCGCCTCAACACCGGGGAGCTGTTTTTT. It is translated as CASSFRLNTGELFF.

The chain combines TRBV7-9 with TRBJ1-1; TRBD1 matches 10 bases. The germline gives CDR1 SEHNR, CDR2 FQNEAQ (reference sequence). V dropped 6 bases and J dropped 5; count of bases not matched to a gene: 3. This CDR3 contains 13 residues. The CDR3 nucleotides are TGTGCCAGCAGGGGACAGGGGTCTACTGAAGCTTTCTTT. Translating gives CASRGQGSTEAFF.

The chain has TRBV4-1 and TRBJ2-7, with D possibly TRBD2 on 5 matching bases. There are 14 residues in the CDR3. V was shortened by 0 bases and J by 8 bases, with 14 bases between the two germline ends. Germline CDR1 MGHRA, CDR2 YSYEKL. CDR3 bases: TGCGCCAGCAGCCAAGATTGGGAGAGGGCTCAGCAGTACTTC. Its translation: CASSQDWERAQQYF.

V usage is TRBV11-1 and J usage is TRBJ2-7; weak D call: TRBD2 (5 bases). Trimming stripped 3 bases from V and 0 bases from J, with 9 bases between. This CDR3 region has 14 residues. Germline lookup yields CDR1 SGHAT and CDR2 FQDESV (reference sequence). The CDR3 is CASSLNSASYEQYF. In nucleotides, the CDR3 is TGTGCCAGCAGCTTGAATAGCGCCTCCTACGAGCAGTACTTC.

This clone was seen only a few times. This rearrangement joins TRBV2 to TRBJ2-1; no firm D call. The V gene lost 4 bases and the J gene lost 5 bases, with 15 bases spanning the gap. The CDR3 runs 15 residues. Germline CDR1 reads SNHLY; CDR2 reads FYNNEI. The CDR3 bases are TGTGCCAGCAGTGTGGGTCTGCATCGGAACAATGAGCAGTTCTTC. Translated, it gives CASSVGLHRNNEQFF.

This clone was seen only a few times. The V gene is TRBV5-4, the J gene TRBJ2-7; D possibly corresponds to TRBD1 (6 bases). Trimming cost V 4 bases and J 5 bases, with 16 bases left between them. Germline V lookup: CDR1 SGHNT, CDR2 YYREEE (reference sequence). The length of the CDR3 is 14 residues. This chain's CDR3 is CASSPWQGSDEQYF. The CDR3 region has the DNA TGTGCCAGCAGCCCTTGGCAGGGGTCGGACGAGCAGTACTTC.

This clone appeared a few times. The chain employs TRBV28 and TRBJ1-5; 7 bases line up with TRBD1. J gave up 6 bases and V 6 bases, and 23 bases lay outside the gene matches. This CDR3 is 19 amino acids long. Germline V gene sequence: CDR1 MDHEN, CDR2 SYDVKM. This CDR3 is CASRVRDDRVTRRRQPQHF. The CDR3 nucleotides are TGTGCCAGCAGGGTTAGGGATGACAGGGTTACGCGGCGTCGTCAGCCCCAGCATTTT.

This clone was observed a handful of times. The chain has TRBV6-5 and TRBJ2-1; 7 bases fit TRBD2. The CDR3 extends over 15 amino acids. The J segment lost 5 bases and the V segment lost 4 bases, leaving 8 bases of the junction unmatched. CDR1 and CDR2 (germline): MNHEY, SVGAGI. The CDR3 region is CASSSQREPNNEQFF. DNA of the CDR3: TGTGCCAGCAGTTCGCAGCGGGAACCCAACAATGAGCAGTTCTTC.